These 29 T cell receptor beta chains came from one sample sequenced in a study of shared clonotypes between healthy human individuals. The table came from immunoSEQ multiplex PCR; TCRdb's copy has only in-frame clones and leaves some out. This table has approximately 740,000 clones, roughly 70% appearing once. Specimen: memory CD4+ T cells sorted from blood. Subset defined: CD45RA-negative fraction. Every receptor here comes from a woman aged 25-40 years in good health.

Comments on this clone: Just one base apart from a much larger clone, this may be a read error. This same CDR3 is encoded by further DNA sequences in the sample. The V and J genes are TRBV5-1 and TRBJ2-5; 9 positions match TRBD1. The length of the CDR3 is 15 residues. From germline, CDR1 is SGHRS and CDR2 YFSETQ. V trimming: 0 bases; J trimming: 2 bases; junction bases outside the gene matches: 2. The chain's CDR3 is CASSLGDRDQETQYF. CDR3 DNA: TGCGCCAGCAGCTTGGGGGACAGGGATCAAGAGACCCAGTACTTC. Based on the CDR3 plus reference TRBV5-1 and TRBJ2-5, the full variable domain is KAGVTQTPRYLIKTRGQQVTLSCSPISGHRSVSWYQQTPGQGLQFLFEYFSETQRNKGNFPGRFSGRQFSNSRSEMNVSTLELGDSALYLCASSLGDRDQETQYFGPGTRLLVL.

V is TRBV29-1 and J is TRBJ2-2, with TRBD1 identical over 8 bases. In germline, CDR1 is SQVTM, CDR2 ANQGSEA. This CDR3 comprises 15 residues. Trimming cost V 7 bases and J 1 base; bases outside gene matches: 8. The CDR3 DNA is TGCAGCGGCATAGACAGGGGTGAGAACACCGGGGAGCTGTTTTTT. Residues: CSGIDRGENTGELFF.

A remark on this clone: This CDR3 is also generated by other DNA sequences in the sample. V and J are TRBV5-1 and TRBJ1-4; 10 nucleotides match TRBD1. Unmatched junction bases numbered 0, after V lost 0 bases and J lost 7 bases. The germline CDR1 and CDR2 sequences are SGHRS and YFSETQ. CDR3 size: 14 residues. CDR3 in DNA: TGCGCCAGCAGCTTGGGACAGGGGGCTGAAAAACTGTTTTTT. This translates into CASSLGQGAEKLFF. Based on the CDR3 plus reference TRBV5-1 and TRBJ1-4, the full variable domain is KAGVTQTPRYLIKTRGQQVTLSCSPISGHRSVSWYQQTPGQGLQFLFEYFSETQRNKGNFPGRFSGRQFSNSRSEMNVSTLELGDSALYLCASSLGQGAEKLFFGSGTQLSVL.

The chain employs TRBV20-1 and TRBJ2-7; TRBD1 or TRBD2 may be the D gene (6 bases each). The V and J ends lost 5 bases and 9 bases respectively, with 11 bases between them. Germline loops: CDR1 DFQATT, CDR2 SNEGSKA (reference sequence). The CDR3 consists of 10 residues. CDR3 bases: TGCAGTGCTGGACAGACTAGGCAGTACTTC. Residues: CSAGQTRQYF.

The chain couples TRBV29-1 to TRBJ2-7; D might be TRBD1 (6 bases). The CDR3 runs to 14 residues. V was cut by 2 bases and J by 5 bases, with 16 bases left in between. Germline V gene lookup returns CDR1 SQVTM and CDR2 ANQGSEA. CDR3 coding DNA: TGCAGCGTTGAATGCTGGCAGGGGTTTCACGAGCAGTACTTC. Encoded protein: CSVECWQGFHEQYF.

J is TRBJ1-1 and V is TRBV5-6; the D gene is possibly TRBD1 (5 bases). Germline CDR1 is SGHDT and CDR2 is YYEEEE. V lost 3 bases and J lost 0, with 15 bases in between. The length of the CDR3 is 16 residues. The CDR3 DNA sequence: TGTGCCAGCAGCTCTTTCGGGGGAATAATGAACACTGAAGCTTTCTTT. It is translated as CASSSFGGIMNTEAFF.

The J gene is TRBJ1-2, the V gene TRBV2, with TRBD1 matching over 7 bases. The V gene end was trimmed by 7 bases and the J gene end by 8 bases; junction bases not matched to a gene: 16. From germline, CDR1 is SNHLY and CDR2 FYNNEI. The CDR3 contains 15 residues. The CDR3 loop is CASTLRDRTTQGYTF. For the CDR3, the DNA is TGTGCCAGCACACTAAGGGACAGAACTACTCAAGGCTACACCTTC.

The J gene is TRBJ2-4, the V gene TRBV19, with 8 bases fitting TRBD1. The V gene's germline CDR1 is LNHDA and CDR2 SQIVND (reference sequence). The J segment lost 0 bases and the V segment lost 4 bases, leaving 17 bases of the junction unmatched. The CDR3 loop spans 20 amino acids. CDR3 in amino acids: CASSTPGGRAFEGAKNIQYF. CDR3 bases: TGTGCCAGTAGTACTCCAGGGGGCAGGGCTTTTGAAGGAGCCAAAAACATTCAGTACTTC.

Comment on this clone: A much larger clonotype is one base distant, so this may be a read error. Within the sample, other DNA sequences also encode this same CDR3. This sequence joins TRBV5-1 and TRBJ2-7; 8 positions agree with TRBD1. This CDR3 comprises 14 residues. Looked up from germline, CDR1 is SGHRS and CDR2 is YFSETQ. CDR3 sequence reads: CASSFRGRPYEQYF. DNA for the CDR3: TGCGCTAGCAGCTTCAGGGGGCGGCCCTACGAGCAGTACTTC.

The CDR3 loop reads CAISEPPTGTEAFF. The CDR3 DNA follows: TGTGCCATCAGTGAGCCGCCGACAGGGACTGAAGCTTTCTTT. The chain links TRBV10-3 to TRBJ1-1; 7 nucleotides agree with TRBD1. Germline CDR1 ENHRY, CDR2 SYGVKD. V trimming: 2 bases; J trimming: 5 bases; junction bases outside the gene matches: 5. The CDR3 is 14 residues long.

The CDR3 loop reads CASSLTGSYEQYF. Written as DNA, the CDR3 is TGTGCCAGCAGCTTGACAGGGTCCTACGAGCAGTACTTC. The rearrangement joins TRBV5-8 to TRBJ2-7, with D tentatively TRBD1 (6 bases). Trimming took 1 base from V and 1 from J, leaving 6 bases between them. CDR1 SGHTS and CDR2 YDEGEE come from the germline V gene. The CDR3 sequence is 13 residues long.

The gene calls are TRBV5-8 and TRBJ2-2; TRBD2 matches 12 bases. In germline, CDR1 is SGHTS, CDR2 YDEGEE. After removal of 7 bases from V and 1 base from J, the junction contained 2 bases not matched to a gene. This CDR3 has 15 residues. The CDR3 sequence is CASRGLAGNTGELFF. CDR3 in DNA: TGTGCCAGCCGGGGACTAGCGGGGAACACCGGGGAGCTGTTTTTT.

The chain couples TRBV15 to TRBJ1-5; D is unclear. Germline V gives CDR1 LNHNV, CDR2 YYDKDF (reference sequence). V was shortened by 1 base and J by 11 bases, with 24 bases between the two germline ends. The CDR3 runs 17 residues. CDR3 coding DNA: TGTGCCACCAGCAGAGTGTACGGCCGTCCCCTCGGGGTAGCCCAGCATTTT. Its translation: CATSRVYGRPLGVAQHF.

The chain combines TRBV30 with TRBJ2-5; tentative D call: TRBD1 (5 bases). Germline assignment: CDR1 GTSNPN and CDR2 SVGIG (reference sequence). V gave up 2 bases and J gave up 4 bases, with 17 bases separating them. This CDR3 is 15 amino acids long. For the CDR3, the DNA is TGTGCCTGGAGTCCGATGGGGCAGTGGGGAGAGACCCAGTACTTC. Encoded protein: CAWSPMGQWGETQYF.

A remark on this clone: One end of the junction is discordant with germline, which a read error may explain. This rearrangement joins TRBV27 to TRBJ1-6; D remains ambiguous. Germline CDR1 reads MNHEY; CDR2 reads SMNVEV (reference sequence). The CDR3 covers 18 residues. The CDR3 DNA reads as TGTGCCAGCACTTTAACTGGACGGGAGGATTTTTTAAATTCACCCCTCCACTTT. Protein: CASTLTGREDFLNSPLHF.

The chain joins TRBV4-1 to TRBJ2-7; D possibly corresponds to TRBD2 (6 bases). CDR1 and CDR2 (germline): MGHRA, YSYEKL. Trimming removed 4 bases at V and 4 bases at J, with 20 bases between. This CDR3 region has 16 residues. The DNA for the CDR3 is TGCGCCAGCAGCCCCGGAAGGACGGGAGTTCGGTACGAGCAGTACTTC. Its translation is CASSPGRTGVRYEQYF.

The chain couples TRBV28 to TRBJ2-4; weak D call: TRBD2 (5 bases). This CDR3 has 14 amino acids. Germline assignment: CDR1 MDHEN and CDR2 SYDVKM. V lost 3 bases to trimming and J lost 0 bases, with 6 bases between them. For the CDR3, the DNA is TGTGCCAGCAGTTTCGCGGGAGCCAAAAACATTCAGTACTTC. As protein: CASSFAGAKNIQYF. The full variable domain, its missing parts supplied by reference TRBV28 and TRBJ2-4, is DVKVTQSSRYLVKRTGEKVFLECVQDMDHENMFWYRQDPGLGLRLIYFSYDVKMKEKGDIPEGYSVSREKKERFSLILESASTNQTSMYLCASSFAGAKNIQYFGAGTRLSVL.

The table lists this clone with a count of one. This chain's CDR3 is CASRQTTQLTGQFF. The CDR3, as DNA: TGTGCCAGCAGACAGACTACACAGCTTACGGGGCAGTTCTTC. The genes are TRBV2 and TRBJ2-1, with a possible D match to TRBD2 (5 bases). The CDR3 contains 14 residues. Germline lookup yields CDR1 SNHLY and CDR2 FYNNEI. Deletions cut 6 bases from V and 12 bases from J, with 21 bases between.

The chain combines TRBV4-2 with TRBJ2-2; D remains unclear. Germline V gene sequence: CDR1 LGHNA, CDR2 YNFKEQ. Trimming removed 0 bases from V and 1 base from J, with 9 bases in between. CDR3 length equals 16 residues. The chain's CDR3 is CASSQERQQNTGELFF. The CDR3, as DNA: TGTGCCAGCAGCCAAGAGCGGCAACAGAACACCGGGGAGCTGTTTTTT.

The CDR3 region is CASSGGFAGEVEQYF. DNA for the CDR3: TGTGCCAGCAGTGGAGGTTTTGCGGGAGAAGTCGAGCAGTACTTC. The chain couples TRBV6-1 to TRBJ2-7; 7 bases map to TRBD2. The germline V gene encodes CDR1 MNHNS and CDR2 SASEGT. The CDR3 contains 15 residues. Trimming cost V 4 bases and J 6 bases; bases outside gene matches: 12.

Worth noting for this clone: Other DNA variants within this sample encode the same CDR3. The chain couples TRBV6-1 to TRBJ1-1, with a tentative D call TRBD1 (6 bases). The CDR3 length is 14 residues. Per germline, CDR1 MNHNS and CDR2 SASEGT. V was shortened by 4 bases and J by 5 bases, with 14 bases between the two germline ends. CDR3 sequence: CASSARGGATEAFF. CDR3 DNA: TGTGCCAGCAGTGCCCGAGGGGGGGCTACTGAAGCTTTCTTT.

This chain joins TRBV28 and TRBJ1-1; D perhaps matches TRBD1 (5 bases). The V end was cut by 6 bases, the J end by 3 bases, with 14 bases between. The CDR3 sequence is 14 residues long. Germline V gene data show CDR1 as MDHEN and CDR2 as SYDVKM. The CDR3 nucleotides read TGTGCCAGCAGCTCCCCCCGGGGGTACACTGAAGCTTTCTTT. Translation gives CASSSPRGYTEAFF.

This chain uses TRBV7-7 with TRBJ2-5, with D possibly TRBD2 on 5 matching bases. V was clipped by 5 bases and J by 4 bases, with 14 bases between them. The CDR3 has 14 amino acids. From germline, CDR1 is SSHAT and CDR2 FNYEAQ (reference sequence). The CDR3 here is CASSKGWAGETQYF. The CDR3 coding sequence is TGTGCCAGCAGCAAAGGTTGGGCGGGAGAGACCCAGTACTTC.

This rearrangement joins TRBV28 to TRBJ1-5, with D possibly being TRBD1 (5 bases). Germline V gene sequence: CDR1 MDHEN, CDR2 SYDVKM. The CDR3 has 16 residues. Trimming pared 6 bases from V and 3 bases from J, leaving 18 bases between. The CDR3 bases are TGTGCCAGCAGCCGAGCGCTCAGGGCCGTCAATCAGCCCCAGCATTTT. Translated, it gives CASSRALRAVNQPQHF.

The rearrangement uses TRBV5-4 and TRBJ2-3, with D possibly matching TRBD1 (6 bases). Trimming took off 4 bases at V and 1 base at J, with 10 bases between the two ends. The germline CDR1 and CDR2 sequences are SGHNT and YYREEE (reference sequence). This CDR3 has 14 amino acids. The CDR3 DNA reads TGTGCCAGCAGCGCTAGACAGGGCACAGATACGCAGTATTTT. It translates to CASSARQGTDTQYF.

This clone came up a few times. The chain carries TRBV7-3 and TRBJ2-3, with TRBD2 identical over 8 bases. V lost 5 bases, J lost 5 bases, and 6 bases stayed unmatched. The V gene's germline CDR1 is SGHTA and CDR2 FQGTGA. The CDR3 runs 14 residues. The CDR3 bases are TGTGCCAGCAGCCCCGGGACTAGTGGAGATACGCAGTATTTT. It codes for CASSPGTSGDTQYF.

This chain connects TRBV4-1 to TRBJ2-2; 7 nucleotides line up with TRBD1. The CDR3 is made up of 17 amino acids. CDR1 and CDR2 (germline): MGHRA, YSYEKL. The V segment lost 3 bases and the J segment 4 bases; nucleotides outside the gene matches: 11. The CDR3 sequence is CASSHHLDRILTGELFF. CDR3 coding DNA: TGCGCCAGCAGCCACCACCTGGACAGGATCCTCACCGGGGAGCTGTTTTTT.

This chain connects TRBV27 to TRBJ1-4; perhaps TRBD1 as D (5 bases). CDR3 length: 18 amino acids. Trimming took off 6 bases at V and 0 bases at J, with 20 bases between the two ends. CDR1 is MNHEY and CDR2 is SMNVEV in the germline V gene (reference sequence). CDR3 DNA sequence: TGTGCCAGCAGCCAAACAGGCAGCCTAGCCTCAACTAATGAAAAACTGTTTTTT. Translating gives CASSQTGSLASTNEKLFF.

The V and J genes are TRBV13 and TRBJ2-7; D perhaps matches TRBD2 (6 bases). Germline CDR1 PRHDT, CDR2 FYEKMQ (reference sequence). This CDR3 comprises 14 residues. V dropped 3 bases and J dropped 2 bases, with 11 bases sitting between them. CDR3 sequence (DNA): TGTGCCAGCAGCTTTCGGGGGATAGCCTACGAGCAGTACTTC. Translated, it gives CASSFRGIAYEQYF.